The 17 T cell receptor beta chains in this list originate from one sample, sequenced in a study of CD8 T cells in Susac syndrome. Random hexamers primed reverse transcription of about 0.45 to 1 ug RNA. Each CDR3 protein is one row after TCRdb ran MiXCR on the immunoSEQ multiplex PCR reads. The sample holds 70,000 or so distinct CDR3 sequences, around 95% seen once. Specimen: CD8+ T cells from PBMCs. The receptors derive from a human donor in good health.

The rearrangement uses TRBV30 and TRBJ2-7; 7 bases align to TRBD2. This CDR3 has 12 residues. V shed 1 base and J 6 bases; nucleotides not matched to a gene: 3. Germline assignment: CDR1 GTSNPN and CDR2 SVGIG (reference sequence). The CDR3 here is CAWSELAFEQYF. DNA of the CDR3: TGTGCCTGGAGTGAACTAGCGTTCGAGCAGTACTTC.

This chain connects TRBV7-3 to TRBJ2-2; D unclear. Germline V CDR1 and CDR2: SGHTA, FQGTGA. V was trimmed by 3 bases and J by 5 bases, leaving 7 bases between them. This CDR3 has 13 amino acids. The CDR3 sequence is CASSFYETGELFF. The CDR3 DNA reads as TGTGCCAGCAGCTTCTACGAGACCGGGGAGCTGTTTTTT.

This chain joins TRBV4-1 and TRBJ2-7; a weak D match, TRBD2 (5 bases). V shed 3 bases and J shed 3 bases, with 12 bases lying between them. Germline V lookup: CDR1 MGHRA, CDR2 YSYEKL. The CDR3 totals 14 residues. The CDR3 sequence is CASSHAQDFYEQYF. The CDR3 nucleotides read TGCGCCAGCAGCCACGCCCAGGACTTCTACGAGCAGTACTTC.

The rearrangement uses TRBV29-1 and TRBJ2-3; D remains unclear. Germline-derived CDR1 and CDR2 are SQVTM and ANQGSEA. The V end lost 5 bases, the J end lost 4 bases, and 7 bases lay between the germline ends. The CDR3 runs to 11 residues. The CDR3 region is CSVLVSDTQYF. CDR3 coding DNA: TGCAGCGTTCTAGTGTCAGATACGCAGTATTTT.

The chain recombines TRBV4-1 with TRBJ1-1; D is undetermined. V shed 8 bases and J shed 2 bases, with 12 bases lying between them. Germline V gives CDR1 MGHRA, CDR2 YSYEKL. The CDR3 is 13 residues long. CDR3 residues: CASAATLNTEAFF. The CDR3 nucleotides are TGCGCCAGCGCCGCGACACTAAACACTGAAGCTTTCTTT.

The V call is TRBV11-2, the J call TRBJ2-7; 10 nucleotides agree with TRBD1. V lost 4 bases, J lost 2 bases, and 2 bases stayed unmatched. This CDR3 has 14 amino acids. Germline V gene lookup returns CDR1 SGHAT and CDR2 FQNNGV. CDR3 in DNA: TGTGCCAGCAGCTATGGGACAGGGGCCTACGAGCAGTACTTC. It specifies CASSYGTGAYEQYF.

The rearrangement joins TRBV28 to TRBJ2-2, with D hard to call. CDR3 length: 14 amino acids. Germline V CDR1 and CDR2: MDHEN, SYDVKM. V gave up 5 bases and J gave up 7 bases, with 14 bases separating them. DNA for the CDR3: TGTGCCAGCAGTCCCAGGACCACTGGCGGGGAGCTGTTTTTT. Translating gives CASSPRTTGGELFF.

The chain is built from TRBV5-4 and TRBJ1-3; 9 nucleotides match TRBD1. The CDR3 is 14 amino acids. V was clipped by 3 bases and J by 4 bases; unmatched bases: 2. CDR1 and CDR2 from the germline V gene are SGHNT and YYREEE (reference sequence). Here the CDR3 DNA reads TGTGCCAGCAGCTACGACAGGGGGGGAAACACCATATATTTT. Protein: CASSYDRGGNTIYF.

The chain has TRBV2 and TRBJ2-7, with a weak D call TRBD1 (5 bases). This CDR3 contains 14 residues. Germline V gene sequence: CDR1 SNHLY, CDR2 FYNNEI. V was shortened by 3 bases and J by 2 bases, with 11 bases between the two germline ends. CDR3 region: CASSENWGPYEQYF. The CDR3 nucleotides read TGTGCCAGCAGTGAGAATTGGGGCCCCTACGAGCAGTACTTC.

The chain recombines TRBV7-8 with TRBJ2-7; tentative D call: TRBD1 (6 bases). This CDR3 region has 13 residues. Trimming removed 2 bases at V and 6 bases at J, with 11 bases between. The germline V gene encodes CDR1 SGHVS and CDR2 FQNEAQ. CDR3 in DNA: TGTGCCAGCAGCTTACAGGGGAACTCCGAGCAGTACGTC. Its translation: CASSLQGNSEQYV.

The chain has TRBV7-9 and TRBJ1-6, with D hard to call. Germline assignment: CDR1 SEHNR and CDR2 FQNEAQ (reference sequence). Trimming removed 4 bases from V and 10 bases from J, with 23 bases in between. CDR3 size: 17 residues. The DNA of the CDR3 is TGTGCCAGCAGCTCCCCACCGGACCAGTTCTTAGGGTCACCCCTCCACTTT. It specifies CASSSPPDQFLGSPLHF.

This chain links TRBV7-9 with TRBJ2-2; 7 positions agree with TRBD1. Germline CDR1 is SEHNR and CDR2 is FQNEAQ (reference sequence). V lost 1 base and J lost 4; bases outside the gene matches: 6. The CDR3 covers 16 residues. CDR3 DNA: TGTGCCAGCAGCTTAGTCGTGACAGGGACCACCGGGGAGCTGTTTTTT. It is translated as CASSLVVTGTTGELFF.

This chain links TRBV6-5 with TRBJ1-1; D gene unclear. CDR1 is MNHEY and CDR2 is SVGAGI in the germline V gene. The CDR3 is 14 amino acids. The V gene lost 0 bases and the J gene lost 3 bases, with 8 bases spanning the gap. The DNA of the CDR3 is TGTGCCAGCAGTTACTCAAGGGTGCACACTGAAGCTTTCTTT. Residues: CASSYSRVHTEAFF.

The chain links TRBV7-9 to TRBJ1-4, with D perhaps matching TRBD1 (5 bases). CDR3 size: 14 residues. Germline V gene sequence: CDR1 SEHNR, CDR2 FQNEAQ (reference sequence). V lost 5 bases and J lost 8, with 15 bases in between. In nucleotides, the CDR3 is TGTGCCAGCAGCGCCGACAGCCTGAGGGAAAAACTGTTTTTT. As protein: CASSADSLREKLFF.

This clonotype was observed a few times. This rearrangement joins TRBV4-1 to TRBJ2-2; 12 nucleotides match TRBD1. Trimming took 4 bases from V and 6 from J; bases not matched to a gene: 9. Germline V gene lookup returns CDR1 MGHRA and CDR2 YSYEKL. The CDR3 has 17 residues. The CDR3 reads CASSPTGTGGLSGELFF. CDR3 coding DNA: TGCGCCAGCAGCCCCACCGGGACAGGGGGCCTATCCGGGGAGCTGTTTTTT.

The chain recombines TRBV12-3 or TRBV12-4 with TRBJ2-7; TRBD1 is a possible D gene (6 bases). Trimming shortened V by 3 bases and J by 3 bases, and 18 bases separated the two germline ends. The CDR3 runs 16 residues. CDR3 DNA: TGTGCCAGCAGTTTTGAATTGACTTACAGGGACTACGAGCAGTACTTC. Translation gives CASSFELTYRDYEQYF.

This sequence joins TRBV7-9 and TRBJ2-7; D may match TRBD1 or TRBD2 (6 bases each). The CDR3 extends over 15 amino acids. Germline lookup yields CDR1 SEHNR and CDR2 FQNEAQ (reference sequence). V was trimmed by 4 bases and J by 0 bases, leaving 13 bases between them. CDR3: CASSSPGGRSYEQYF. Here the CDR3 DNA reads TGTGCCAGCAGCTCACCCGGGGGCCGCTCCTACGAGCAGTACTTC. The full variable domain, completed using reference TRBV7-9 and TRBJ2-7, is DTGVSQNPRHKITKRGQNVTFRCDPISEHNRLYWYRQTLGQGPEFLTYFQNEAQLEKSRLLSDRFSAERPKGSFSTLEIQRTEQGDSAMYLCASSSPGGRSYEQYFGPGTRLTVT.